This T cell receptor beta chain was identified in a study of T cells in narcolepsy. Study background: Healthy controls were enrolled alongside patients with narcolepsy type 1 or type 2.

To note about this clone: Its antigen remains unidentified.

TCRdb keeps only in-frame clones here, not all; method: immunoSEQ multiplex PCR. This sample has about 40,000 clones, with around 88% found just once. This CDR3 comprises 13 residues. V was cut by 4 bases and J by 3 bases, with 7 bases left in between. Germline lookup yields CDR1 SGHNT and CDR2 YYREEE (reference sequence). Notes on the study in general: Healthy controls reportedly lacked the autoreactive clonotypes serially found in patients' blood. In some patient and control memory CD4+ samples, autoreactive clones were absent. HCRT-specific and TRIB2-specific autoreactive clonotypes appeared among same-patient CSF and blood CD4+ clonotypes.

The specimen was CD45RA- memory CD4+ T cells from PBMCs. The chain recombines TRBV5-4 with TRBJ1-4; D perhaps matches TRBD1 (5 bases). The sequence came from a human donor with narcolepsy. CDR3 bases: TGTGCCAGCAGCGCCAGGGCTAATGAAAAACTGTTTTTT. Translated: CASSARANEKLFF.